These 23 T cell receptor beta chains were all obtained from the same sample, sequenced in a study of a mutant IDH1 vaccine in newly diagnosed glioma. These TCRs are of unknown antigen specificity. Sequencing used immunoSEQ multiplex PCR; TCRdb keeps in-frame clones, though not all of them. The sample carries roughly 30,000 clones, around 80% recorded once. Specified time point: week 35, safety follow-up. With topical imiquimod, each dose of the vaccine consisted of 300 ug of mutant IDH1 20-mer peptide. Specimen: PBMCs, collected from a glioma patient whose treatment included an IDH1 peptide vaccine. The receptors stem from a middle-aged woman with glioma.

The rearrangement links TRBV2 to TRBJ2-7; D is unclear. Per germline, CDR1 SNHLY and CDR2 FYNNEI. The CDR3 is 13 amino acids. The V gene lost 7 bases and the J gene lost 2 bases, with 12 bases spanning the gap. The CDR3 region is CASIYSRAYEQYF. As DNA, the CDR3 is TGTGCCAGCATATATAGTAGGGCCTACGAGCAGTACTTC. Filled out from reference TRBV2 and TRBJ2-7, the complete variable domain reads EPEVTQTPSHQVTQMGQEVILRCVPISNHLYFYWYRQILGQKVEFLVSFYNNEISEKSEIFDDQFSVERPDGSNFTLKIRSTKLEDSAMYFCASIYSRAYEQYFGPGTRLTVT.

The V and J genes are TRBV5-1 and TRBJ1-2, with 10 bases identical to TRBD1. CDR3 length equals 18 residues. The V segment lost 1 base and the J segment 7 bases; nucleotides outside the gene matches: 16. CDR1 and CDR2 (germline): SGHRS, YFSETQ. CDR3: CASSLSPWTGGPFGGYTF. Here the CDR3 DNA reads TGCGCCAGCAGCTTGTCGCCCTGGACAGGGGGTCCTTTCGGTGGCTACACCTTC.

This rearrangement joins TRBV11-2 to TRBJ2-1; D is perhaps TRBD2 (6 bases). Germline loops: CDR1 SGHAT, CDR2 FQNNGV. V was cut by 3 bases and J by 9 bases, with 15 bases left in between. This CDR3 spans 14 amino acids. CDR3 in amino acids: CASSLPGAVGEQFF. The DNA of the CDR3 is TGTGCCAGCAGCTTGCCGGGAGCGGTAGGTGAGCAGTTCTTC.

CDR3 nucleotide sequence: TGTGCCAGCAGCTTAAGGGGTGGGAGCACTGAAGCTTTCTTT. As protein: CASSLRGGSTEAFF. The chain couples TRBV7-9 to TRBJ1-1, with D possibly matching TRBD1 (5 bases). The CDR3 totals 14 residues. Germline lookup yields CDR1 SEHNR and CDR2 FQNEAQ (reference sequence). The V and J ends lost 2 bases and 4 bases respectively, with 11 bases between them.

This rearrangement joins TRBV4-1 to TRBJ1-4; tentative D call: TRBD1 (6 bases). Germline V gene sequence: CDR1 MGHRA, CDR2 YSYEKL. This CDR3 spans 15 amino acids. V was pared by 4 bases and J by 5 bases, with 14 bases between. DNA of the CDR3: TGCGCCAGCAGCCGACTTGGGGGCGGGAATGAAAAACTGTTTTTT. Amino acid sequence: CASSRLGGGNEKLFF.

This clone was seen more than once but under ten times. DNA for the CDR3: TGTGCCAGCAGTACAGACCGCAATCAGCCCCAGCATTTT. It yields the protein CASSTDRNQPQHF. The rearrangement uses TRBV27 and TRBJ1-5; the D is unclear. The CDR3 is 13 amino acids. In germline, CDR1 is MNHEY, CDR2 SMNVEV (reference sequence). Between the trimmed V and J ends, which lost 5 bases and 2 bases, there was a span of 7 bases.

V is TRBV7-6 and J is TRBJ2-1; TRBD2 might be the D (6 bases). Germline loops: CDR1 SGHVS, CDR2 FNYEAQ. The CDR3 is 14 amino acids. V was trimmed by 0 bases and J by 7 bases, leaving 10 bases between them. In DNA form, the CDR3 reads TGTGCCAGCAGCTTAGCGGCGGGGTGGAATGAGCAGTTCTTC. As protein: CASSLAAGWNEQFF.

The V call is TRBV23-1, the J call TRBJ2-7, with a weak D call TRBD1 (6 bases). TRBV23-1 is an ORF, with its function uncertain. Between the trimmed V and J ends, which lost 3 bases and 2 bases, there was a span of 32 bases. The CDR3 runs 21 residues. The CDR3 DNA is TGCGCCAGCAGTCATGGCCTACCGGGACACGCACGGCCGCGCCCCCCCTACGAGCAGTACTTC. Residues: CASSHGLPGHARPRPPYEQYF.

The chain is built from TRBV5-1 and TRBJ2-3; D ambiguous. This CDR3 region has 12 residues. Trimming pared 1 base from V and 4 bases from J, leaving 4 bases between. The germline CDR1 and CDR2 sequences are SGHRS and YFSETQ. The CDR3 nucleotides read TGCGCCAGCAGCTTGCCCTCAGATACGCAGTATTTT. Protein: CASSLPSDTQYF.

The chain joins TRBV5-4 to TRBJ1-3; no clear D gene. The CDR3 has 17 residues. Trimming stripped 0 bases from V and 2 bases from J, with 15 bases between. Looked up from germline, CDR1 is SGHNT and CDR2 is YYREEE (reference sequence). DNA for the CDR3: TGTGCCAGCAGCTTGGGGTCAGAGGGTCCGGCTGGAAACACCATATATTTT. Translation: CASSLGSEGPAGNTIYF. The whole variable domain, remainder taken from reference TRBV5-4 and TRBJ1-3, is ETGVTQSPTHLIKTRGQQVTLRCSSQSGHNTVSWYQQALGQGPQFIFQYYREEENGRGNFPPRFSGLQFPNYSSELNVNALELDDSALYLCASSLGSEGPAGNTIYFGEGSWLTVV.

The V and J genes are TRBV6-1 and TRBJ2-3; TRBD2 agrees at 12 bases. The V segment lost 4 bases and the J segment 1 base; nucleotides outside the gene matches: 3. The CDR3 runs 16 residues. The germline CDR1 and CDR2 sequences are MNHNS and SASEGT. Here the CDR3 reads CASSGLAGDRTDTQYF. For the CDR3, the DNA is TGTGCCAGCAGTGGACTAGCGGGGGACCGCACAGATACGCAGTATTTT.

The chain links TRBV7-9 to TRBJ2-7; TRBD1 might be the D (5 bases). This CDR3 is 13 amino acids long. The germline CDR1 and CDR2 sequences are SEHNR and FQNEAQ (reference sequence). The V end was cut by 6 bases, the J end by 6 bases, with 15 bases between. The CDR3, as DNA: TGTGCCAGCAGTTATGACAGCGCCAGCGAGCAGTACTTC. It yields the protein CASSYDSASEQYF.

V and J are TRBV11-1 and TRBJ2-3, with D hard to call. The V gene's germline CDR1 is SGHAT and CDR2 FQDESV (reference sequence). V lost 5 bases, J lost 4 bases, and 10 bases lay in between. This CDR3 region has 13 residues. The CDR3 DNA follows: TGTGCCAGCAGCCCCCAACACCCAGATACGCAGTATTTT. Translated: CASSPQHPDTQYF.

Here the CDR3 DNA reads TGTGCCAGCAGCTTACATGAGGGCCGCTCTGGAAACACCATATATTTT. Amino acid sequence: CASSLHEGRSGNTIYF. V usage is TRBV11-2 and J usage is TRBJ1-3, with unresolved D. V lost 2 bases and J lost 0, with 11 bases in between. This CDR3 is 16 amino acids long. Germline-derived CDR1 and CDR2 are SGHAT and FQNNGV.

The chain combines TRBV5-4 with TRBJ1-1, with unresolved D. The CDR3 runs 12 residues. Germline assignment: CDR1 SGHNT and CDR2 YYREEE (reference sequence). The V end lost 1 base, the J end lost 1 base, and 2 bases lay between the germline ends. CDR3 DNA: TGTGCCAGCAGCTTGACGAACACTGAAGCTTTCTTT. This gives the protein CASSLTNTEAFF.

The chain is built from TRBV29-1 and TRBJ2-3, with TRBD2 as a possible D gene (6 bases). Germline loops: CDR1 SQVTM, CDR2 ANQGSEA. The CDR3 spans 15 residues. V was cut by 7 bases and J by 3 bases, with 20 bases left in between. The CDR3 reads CSASVGGVLTDTQYF. The CDR3, as DNA: TGCAGCGCCTCCGTGGGCGGGGTTCTGACAGATACGCAGTATTTT.

This clone showed up just once. CDR3 region: CASSHRGELFF. CDR3 bases: TGTGCCAGCAGCCACAGGGGGGAGCTGTTTTTT. This chain uses TRBV28 with TRBJ2-2; D possibly corresponds to TRBD1 (5 bases). There are 11 residues in the CDR3. V lost 6 bases and J lost 8, with 7 bases in between. Germline CDR1 MDHEN, CDR2 SYDVKM.

The chain has TRBV7-8 and TRBJ1-1; D is possibly TRBD1 (5 bases). The CDR3 totals 15 residues. Germline CDR1 and CDR2: SGHVS and FQNEAQ. With 4 bases removed from V and 5 bases from J, the gap between germline ends came to 17 bases. CDR3 nucleotide sequence: TGTGCCAGCAGCTCGAGGGGAGGGGTGAGGACTGAAGCTTTCTTT. Translated, it gives CASSSRGGVRTEAFF.

The chain recombines TRBV27 with TRBJ1-5, with D perhaps matching TRBD1 (5 bases). With 2 bases removed from V and 2 bases from J, the gap between germline ends came to 10 bases. CDR3 length: 15 residues. Germline V gene lookup returns CDR1 MNHEY and CDR2 SMNVEV (reference sequence). The DNA for the CDR3 is TGTGCCAGCAGTTTAGGGGGAGTGGGCAATCAGCCCCAGCATTTT. Translating gives CASSLGGVGNQPQHF.

The V gene is TRBV19, the J gene TRBJ2-3, with 9 positions matching TRBD2. The CDR3 spans 15 residues. The J segment lost 2 bases and the V segment lost 1 base, leaving 1 base of the junction unmatched. The germline CDR1 and CDR2 sequences are LNHDA and SQIVND (reference sequence). The CDR3 sequence: CASSIASGDTDTQYF. CDR3 coding DNA: TGTGCCAGTAGTATAGCTAGCGGGGACACAGATACGCAGTATTTT.

The chain uses TRBV6-6 and TRBJ2-2, with 12 positions matching TRBD2. The CDR3 is made up of 15 amino acids. V lost 6 bases, J lost 6 bases, and 5 bases stayed unmatched. From germline, CDR1 is MNHNY and CDR2 SVGAGI (reference sequence). The CDR3 nucleotides read TGTGCCAGCAGCCTAGCGGGGGGGCTGTCCGGGGAGCTGTTTTTT. This encodes CASSLAGGLSGELFF.

The chain joins TRBV5-1 to TRBJ1-1; D call uncertain. V lost 4 bases and J 7 bases, leaving 11 bases between the germline ends. Germline lookup yields CDR1 SGHRS and CDR2 YFSETQ. This CDR3 comprises 12 residues. CDR3 coding DNA: TGCGCCAGCAGCGCCGACGGAAATGAAGCTTTCTTT. Translation: CASSADGNEAFF.

The gene calls are TRBV19 and TRBJ1-1; no clear D. Between the trimmed V and J ends, which lost 7 bases and 1 base, there was a span of 13 bases. CDR1 and CDR2 (germline): LNHDA, SQIVND (reference sequence). CDR3 length: 14 amino acids. As DNA, the CDR3 is TGTGCCAGTACCCCCCTCCGGGAGAACACTGAAGCTTTCTTT. Its protein product is CASTPLRENTEAFF.